This is a list of T cell receptor beta chains from one sample in a study of blood T cell repertoires in COVID-19. Method: immunoSEQ multiplex PCR; TCRdb's copy keeps in-frame clones and lacks some. The data hold approximately 140,000 clones, with 75% to 90% observed a single time. Material for sequencing was peripheral blood. These receptor sequences come from a woman aged 55-75 years with active or convalescent COVID-19. Both conserved end residues are part of each CDR3. A D gene is named only where the DNA matches it firmly. Size is stated for part of the rows, as once, few or many counts, or as a class when the clone is expanded.

TRBV12-3/TRBV12-4,.,.,TRBJ1-1,CASSLRGNTEAFF,TGTGCCAGCAGTTTACGGGGGAACACTGAAGCTTTCTTT
TRBV7-9,.,.,TRBJ2-7,CASSPPAGFNEQYF,TGTGCCAGCAGCCCCCCGGCAGGGTTTAACGAGCAGTACTTC
TRBV7-2,.,.,TRBJ2-7,CASSLGAFEQYF,TGTGCCAGCAGCTTAGGAGCTTTCGAGCAGTACTTC
TRBV11-3,TRBD1,.,TRBJ2-2,CASSFRTGTNTGELFF,TGTGCCAGCAGCTTTAGGACAGGCACGAACACCGGGGAGCTGTTTTTT
TRBV21-1,.,.,TRBJ2-7,CASSKVDEQYF,TGTGCCAGCAGCAAAGTAGACGAGCAGTACTTC
TRBV2,.,.,TRBJ1-2,CASTRSEGYTF,TGTGCCAGCACGCGATCTGAGGGCTACACCTTC
TRBV7-2,.,.,TRBJ2-1,CASSLDAPRVSYNEQFF,TGTGCCAGCAGCTTAGACGCCCCGCGCGTTTCCTACAATGAGCAGTTCTTC
TRBV7-7,TRBD2,.,TRBJ2-2,CASSLTSGGAGGELFF,TGTGCTAGCAGCCTGACTAGCGGGGGGGCAGGCGGGGAGCTGTTTTTT
TRBV9,.,.,TRBJ1-4,CASSVVKGLWGNEKLFF,TGTGCCAGCAGCGTAGTTAAGGGGCTGTGGGGTAATGAAAAACTGTTTTTT
TRBV3-1/TRBV3-2,.,.,TRBJ1-4,CASSQVFGGFGEKLFF,TGTGCCAGCAGCCAAGTTTTTGGAGGGTTCGGAGAAAAACTGTTTTTT
TRBV30,TRBD1,.,TRBJ1-1,CAWSADRVGVTEAFF,TGTGCCTGGAGTGCGGACAGGGTGGGCGTGACTGAAGCTTTCTTT
TRBV18,.,.,TRBJ1-3,CASSPRTDDSGNTIYF,TGTGCCAGCTCACCACGAACAGACGACTCTGGAAACACCATATATTTT
TRBV10-3,.,.,TRBJ2-7,CAISSQGFGTYEQYF,TGTGCCATCAGTAGTCAGGGTTTCGGAACCTACGAGCAGTACTTC
TRBV10-3,.,.,TRBJ1-2,CAISETENYGYTF,TGTGCCATCAGTGAGACGGAGAACTATGGCTACACCTTC
TRBV18,.,.,TRBJ2-1,CASSPLEDSINEQFF,TGTGCCAGCTCACCACTTGAGGACAGTATCAATGAGCAGTTCTTC
TRBV5-1,.,.,TRBJ2-2,CASSPGTGNTGELFF,TGCGCCAGCAGCCCAGGGACTGGAAACACCGGGGAGCTGTTTTTT
TRBV27,.,.,TRBJ1-6,CASSHVSQGLRSPLHF,TGTGCCAGCAGTCACGTATCCCAGGGTTTGAGATCACCCCTCCACTTT
TRBV7-2,.,.,TRBJ1-3,CASSLGSRGNTIYF,TGTGCCAGCAGCTTAGGTAGTCGAGGGAACACCATATATTTT
TRBV5-1,.,.,TRBJ1-1,CASSLDQGMNTEAFF,TGCGCCAGCAGCTTGGACCAGGGAATGAACACTGAAGCTTTCTTT
TRBV7-2,TRBD2,.,TRBJ2-1,CASSLAGPAGGYNEQFF,TGTGCCAGCAGCTTAGCCGGGCCAGCGGGGGGGTACAATGAGCAGTTCTTC
TRBV7-9,.,.,TRBJ1-6,CASSSDWGTDNSPLHF,TGTGCCAGCAGCTCTGACTGGGGCACAGATAATTCACCCCTCCACTTT
TRBV18,.,.,TRBJ1-4,CASSDIPNEKLFF,TGTGCCAGCTCAGACATCCCCAATGAAAAACTGTTTTTT
TRBV7-2,TRBD1,.,TRBJ1-6,CASSFGQGGDSPLHF,TGTGCCAGCAGCTTCGGACAGGGGGGAGATTCACCCCTCCACTTT
TRBV6-5,.,.,TRBJ1-3,CASKNSGGNTIYF,TGTGCCAGCAAGAACTCGGGGGGAAACACCATATATTTT
TRBV5-1,.,once,TRBJ2-2,CASILGAETVRTGELFF,TGCGCCAGCATCCTTGGGGCAGAGACGGTTCGTACCGGGGAGCTGTTTTTT
TRBV19,TRBD1,.,TRBJ2-3,CATDRTGASTDTQYF,TGTGCCACCGACAGGACAGGGGCTAGCACAGATACGCAGTATTTT
TRBV7-2,TRBD1,.,TRBJ2-7,CASSLGQGAWYEQYF,TGTGCCAGCAGCTTAGGCCAGGGGGCATGGTACGAGCAGTACTTC
TRBV5-8,.,.,TRBJ1-3,CASSLVWSSSGNTIYF,TGTGCCAGCAGCTTGGTGTGGTCGAGCTCTGGAAACACCATATATTTT
TRBV2,.,.,TRBJ2-2,CASTQDSPNTGELFF,TGTGCCAGCACCCAGGACTCCCCGAACACCGGGGAGCTGTTTTTT
TRBV6-5,.,.,TRBJ1-1,CASKQLRTEAFF,TGTGCCAGCAAACAGCTCCGGACTGAAGCTTTCTTT
TRBV12-3/TRBV12-4,.,.,TRBJ1-2,CASSGRGGYGYTF,TGTGCCAGCAGTGGCAGGGGTGGCTATGGCTACACCTTC
TRBV3-1/TRBV3-2,.,once,TRBJ1-6,CASSPEGGGDSPLHF,TGTGCCAGCAGCCCAGAGGGGGGAGGGGATTCACCCCTCCACTTT
TRBV5-1,TRBD1,.,TRBJ1-1,CASSLQGAEAFF,TGCGCCAGCAGCTTACAGGGGGCTGAAGCTTTCTTT
TRBV4-3,TRBD1,.,TRBJ1-2,CASSQVQGGGYTF,TGCGCCAGCAGCCAGGTACAGGGGGGTGGCTACACCTTC
TRBV6-2/TRBV6-3,.,.,TRBJ1-5,CASSYPRTASDINQPQHF,TGTGCCAGCAGTTACCCCAGGACAGCGTCGGACATTAATCAGCCCCAGCATTTT
TRBV5-1,.,.,TRBJ2-5,CASSLGMDFRAQETQYF,TGCGCCAGCAGCTTGGGAATGGACTTTCGGGCACAAGAGACCCAGTACTTC
TRBV2,.,.,TRBJ2-7,CASSETGLEQYF,TGTGCCAGCAGCGAAACAGGGCTCGAGCAGTACTTC
TRBV29-1,TRBD1,once,TRBJ1-6,CSVRSDRVDSPLHF,TGCAGCGTTCGATCGGACAGGGTTGATTCACCCCTCCACTTT